The sequence of this T cell receptor beta chain was determined in a study of cytomegalovirus exposure and HLA in healthy donors. The study, taken as a whole, reports: A later analysis found TCR association rates differed by HLA locus, highest for DRB1 and lowest for HLA-C.

For this clone: The antigen is not known.

Germline CDR1 and CDR2: MNHEY and SVGAGI. This CDR3 region has 12 residues. The trim removed 6 bases at V and 8 bases at J, leaving 4 bases unmatched. Amplification used 60 Vbeta primers and 13 Jbeta primers. Only in-frame clones appear in the TCRdb table, and some are missing; sequencing was by immunoSEQ multiplex PCR. The sample has about 190,000 clones; roughly 80% are singletons. The genes are TRBV6-5 and TRBJ1-2; the match to TRBD1 covers 9 bases. This clonotype was sampled from a woman aged 18 to 35 in good health and CMV-seronegative. The sequenced material came from PBMCs. The CDR3 here is CASRGDRVGYTF. Here the CDR3 DNA reads TGTGCCAGCAGGGGGGACAGGGTCGGCTACACCTTC.